Presented here are 28 T cell receptor beta chains from one specimen sequenced in a study of blood T cells in healthy people across ages (dated by TCRdb to 2015 to 2017). Library generation was performed with 5' RACE. Instrument used: Illumina HiSeq 2500. The second PCR ran for about 7 to 11 cycles and used a J-beta primer mix along with a sample-barcoded 5' primer. The public reads were run again by TCRdb, first through fastp at Q25 and then through MiXCR, and only productive beta chains were kept. Rows with a matching CDR3 protein are joined into one entry that keeps the most common DNA and genes. Within this sample are roughly 800,000 distinct CDR3 sequences, with roughly 50% of them counted one time only. Around 20% of the sample comes from the top ten. Sequencing was done on a sample of blood. The source is a man aged 25 to 40 in good health.

The CDR3 DNA sequence: TGTGCCAACGGGGGGTACCAAGAGACCCAGTACTTC. This codes for CANGGYQETQYF. The chain employs TRBV5-4 and TRBJ2-5; 7 bases match TRBD2. V shed 9 bases and J 0 bases; nucleotides not matched to a gene: 2. This CDR3 is built from 12 residues. Per the germline V gene, CDR1 is SGHNT and CDR2 is YYREEE (reference sequence). The full variable domain, rest sourced from reference TRBV5-4 and TRBJ2-5, is ETGVTQSPTHLIKTRGQQVTLRCSSQSGHNTVSWYQQALGQGPQFIFQYYREEENGRGNFPPRFSGLQFPNYSSELNVNALELDDSALYLCANGGYQETQYFGPGTRLLVL.

The chain links TRBV3-1 to TRBJ2-1, with 11 bases lining up with TRBD2. The CDR3 is 15 residues long. V lost 1 base to trimming and J lost 12 bases; unmatched junction nucleotides: 8. CDR1 and CDR2 from the germline V gene are LGHDT and YNNKEL (reference sequence). The CDR3 is CASSQGLAGKVWQFF. The CDR3 coding sequence is TGTGCCAGCAGCCAAGGACTAGCGGGAAAGGTTTGGCAGTTCTTC.

The sample holds a few counts of this clonotype. The chain combines TRBV20-1 with TRBJ1-5; D uncertain. CDR1 DFQATT and CDR2 SNEGSKA come from the germline V gene (reference sequence). V shed 4 bases and J shed 0 bases, with 10 bases lying between them. This CDR3 has 14 amino acids. As DNA, the CDR3 is TGCAGTGCTACCGGAGGATATAGCAATCAGCCCCAGCATTTT. It codes for CSATGGYSNQPQHF.

The chain has TRBV28 and TRBJ2-7; possibly TRBD1 for D (6 bases). Trimming removed 5 bases at V and 7 bases at J, with 15 bases between. The CDR3 covers 13 residues. CDR1 is MDHEN, CDR2 SYDVKM, per germline. The CDR3, as DNA: TGTGCCAGCAGTATGGACAGCTTGGATGAGCAGTACTTC. It yields the protein CASSMDSLDEQYF.

This chain links TRBV3-1 with TRBJ2-7, with D possibly matching TRBD2 (6 bases). The CDR3 is 15 amino acids. V was cut by 6 bases and J by 4 bases, with 19 bases left in between. Germline V gene sequence: CDR1 LGHDT, CDR2 YNNKEL (reference sequence). CDR3: CASSEEGLPSYEQYF. For the CDR3, the DNA is TGTGCCAGCAGTGAGGAGGGCCTTCCCTCTTACGAGCAGTACTTC.

The genes are TRBV14 and TRBJ1-1; TRBD1 might be the D (6 bases). CDR1 SGHDN and CDR2 FVKESK come from the germline V gene. The CDR3 has 19 amino acids. V gave up 4 bases and J gave up 2 bases, with 26 bases separating them. CDR3 coding DNA: TGTGCCAGCAGCCTTTCTCTCGGGGCAGGGGAGGTAAGAAACACTGAAGCTTTCTTT. Encoded protein: CASSLSLGAGEVRNTEAFF. Filled out from reference TRBV14 and TRBJ1-1, the complete variable domain reads EAGVTQFPSHSVIEKGQTVTLRCDPISGHDNLYWYRRVMGKEIKFLLHFVKESKQDESGMPNNRFLAERTGGTYSTLKVQPAELEDSGVYFCASSLSLGAGEVRNTEAFFGQGTRLTVV.

This clonotype was seen just once. This chain joins TRBV2 and TRBJ2-4, with TRBD2 identical over 10 bases. The DNA matches TRBJ2-7 better at its end, which makes the J call doubtful. The CDR3 loop spans 15 amino acids. CDR1 and CDR2 (germline): SNHLY, FYNNEI. CDR3 residues: CASRRTSGGLYEQYF. The CDR3 nucleotides are TGTGCCAGCAGGCGGACTAGCGGAGGATTGTACGAGCAGTACTTC.

The genes are TRBV25-1 and TRBJ2-5; D perhaps matches TRBD2 (5 bases). The CDR3 runs 14 residues. Germline V gene data show CDR1 as MGHDK and CDR2 as SYGVNS. The V end lost 1 base, the J end lost 2 bases, and 8 bases lay between the germline ends. DNA for the CDR3: TGTGCCAGCAGTGAATGGGGAGAACAAGAGACCCAGTACTTC. It translates to CASSEWGEQETQYF.

This sequence joins TRBV20-1 and TRBJ1-2, with D unclear. V lost 2 bases and J lost 3, with 13 bases in between. Germline assignment: CDR1 DFQATT and CDR2 SNEGSKA (reference sequence). The length of the CDR3 is 14 residues. The CDR3 protein is CSARSGSGDYGYTF. The CDR3 coding sequence is TGCAGTGCTAGAAGCGGGAGCGGGGACTATGGCTACACCTTC.

The J gene is TRBJ2-7, the V gene TRBV24-1, with TRBD2 matching 11 bases. The V and J ends lost 1 base and 7 bases, in that order; junction bases with no gene match: 20. The CDR3 has 20 residues. Germline lookup yields CDR1 KGHDR and CDR2 SFDVKD. The CDR3 region has the DNA TGTGCCACCAGTGATTTTAAAGGATCTACTAGCGGGAGTCCCAAGGGAGAGCAGTACTTC. Its translation: CATSDFKGSTSGSPKGEQYF.

This clonotype has just a few counts. The gene calls are TRBV2 and TRBJ1-2, with D maybe TRBD1 (5 bases). The V end lost 7 bases, the J end lost 7 bases, and 19 bases lay between the germline ends. This CDR3 is 14 amino acids long. Germline values: CDR1 SNHLY, CDR2 FYNNEI. In DNA, the CDR3 is TGTGCCAGCACCACACAAGGGGTTTCTAGTGGCTACACCTTC. Translated: CASTTQGVSSGYTF.

V and J are TRBV4-3 and TRBJ2-1, with 7 positions matching TRBD2. The V segment lost 3 bases and the J segment 6 bases; nucleotides outside the gene matches: 11. The CDR3 runs 16 residues. CDR1 and CDR2 from the germline V gene are LGHNA and YSLEER. CDR3 DNA sequence: TGCGCCAGCAGCCACCCGGGGGAGGGAGGTCGCAATGAGCAGTTCTTC. This sequence encodes CASSHPGEGGRNEQFF.

The chain has TRBV20-1 and TRBJ1-5; D call uncertain. This CDR3 comprises 13 residues. V dropped 3 bases and J dropped 7 bases, with 13 bases sitting between them. Germline assignment: CDR1 DFQATT and CDR2 SNEGSKA (reference sequence). The CDR3 is CSARGRVGQPQHF. The CDR3 nucleotides are TGCAGTGCTAGGGGGAGGGTCGGGCAGCCCCAGCATTTT.

V usage is TRBV2 and J usage is TRBJ2-5, with a weak D call TRBD2 (7 bases). CDR3 length equals 12 residues. Germline V gene data show CDR1 as SNHLY and CDR2 as FYNNEI. V lost 6 bases to trimming and J lost 5 bases, with 10 bases between them. The CDR3 nucleotides are TGTGCCAGCAGGGGGAGGGGGGAGACCCAGTACTTC. It specifies CASRGRGETQYF.

The chain uses TRBV6-6 and TRBJ2-1; D gene uncertain. The V gene's germline CDR1 is MNHNY and CDR2 SVGAGI (reference sequence). This CDR3 has 13 residues. The V end lost 7 bases, the J end lost 13 bases, and 20 bases lay between the germline ends. CDR3 in amino acids: CASTLSTKNQQFF. CDR3 nucleotides: TGTGCCAGCACCCTAAGCACGAAGAACCAACAGTTCTTC.

This clonotype was seen repeatedly, ten times or more. The V gene is TRBV20-1, the J gene TRBJ2-7; no definite D call. Germline values: CDR1 DFQATT, CDR2 SNEGSKA (reference sequence). V was clipped by 2 bases and J by 7 bases, with 21 bases between them. This CDR3 contains 15 residues. CDR3 nucleotides: TGCAGTGCTAGATCATCGCGCGGCTTAGACGGAGAGCAGTACTTC. Its translation: CSARSSRGLDGEQYF.

The genes are TRBV3-1 and TRBJ2-7; no reliable D call. The assigned J gene may be wrong: the sequence end matches TRBJ2-5 better. This CDR3 is 14 amino acids long. The germline V gene encodes CDR1 LGHDT and CDR2 YNNKEL (reference sequence). The CDR3, as DNA: TGTGCCAGCAGCCAAGATCTTACTTCGAAGACCCAGTACTTC. Translated, it gives CASSQDLTSKTQYF.

This clonotype was seen just once. An end of the junction differs from the germline gene, which may be a read error. The rearrangement joins TRBV29-1 to TRBJ2-1; 13 bases align to TRBD2. In germline, CDR1 is SQVTM, CDR2 ANQGSEA. There are 19 residues in the CDR3. DNA for the CDR3: TGCAGCGTCTTCGGGGGACTAGCGGGATCCCCACGGGTAGACAATGGGCAGTTCTTC. Its protein is CSVFGGLAGSPRVDNGQFF.

This clonotype was picked up a small number of times. The V gene is TRBV28, the J gene TRBJ1-1; 9 positions match TRBD1. This CDR3 has 14 amino acids. Germline CDR1 reads MDHEN; CDR2 reads SYDVKM. The V gene end was trimmed by 8 bases and the J gene end by 6 bases; junction bases not matched to a gene: 10. The CDR3 protein is CASSLDRGRAEAFF. Written as DNA, the CDR3 is TGTGCCAGCTCCCTAGACAGGGGGAGAGCTGAAGCTTTCTTT.

This clonotype was counted ten times or more. The chain couples TRBV4-3 to TRBJ2-6, with D maybe TRBD2 (5 bases). Looked up from germline, CDR1 is LGHNA and CDR2 is YSLEER. The CDR3 length is 17 residues. V lost 5 bases to trimming and J lost 4 bases, with 18 bases between them. The CDR3 reads CASSYVRGSTGANVLTF. CDR3 in DNA: TGCGCCAGCAGCTACGTTCGGGGAAGCACCGGGGCCAACGTCCTGACTTTC.

This clonotype came up a few times. The chain carries TRBV10-3 and TRBJ2-7, with 11 nucleotides matching TRBD1. Germline V gene lookup returns CDR1 ENHRY and CDR2 SYGVKD. V dropped 9 bases and J dropped 2; count of bases not matched to a gene: 3. The CDR3 is 13 residues long. The CDR3 nucleotides read TGTGCCATGGGACAGGGGGTTGCCTACGAGCAGTACTTC. It specifies CAMGQGVAYEQYF.

The rearrangement joins TRBV6-1 to TRBJ2-1; possibly TRBD1 for D (5 bases). The J call could be wrong; TRBJ2-7 is a better fit for the DNA end. The CDR3 runs to 15 residues. Germline V gene sequence: CDR1 MNHNS, CDR2 SASEGT. CDR3 residues: CASSAGHWGRYEQYF. Written as DNA, the CDR3 is TGTGCCAGCAGCGCTGGACACTGGGGCCGCTACGAGCAGTACTTC.

Only one count was recorded for this clonotype. The chain carries TRBV11-2 and TRBJ2-4, with 9 bases aligning to TRBD2. V lost 5 bases, J lost 7 bases, and 6 bases stayed unmatched. This CDR3 has 14 residues. CDR1 is SGHAT and CDR2 is FQNNGV in the germline V gene. The CDR3 region is CASSREGLANIQYF. The CDR3 coding sequence is TGTGCCAGCAGCCGCGAGGGACTAGCCAACATTCAGTACTTC.

The chain employs TRBV7-9 and TRBJ2-1; D is undetermined. The better agreement between TRBJ2-7 and the DNA end casts doubt on the J call. In germline, CDR1 is SEHNR, CDR2 FQNEAQ (reference sequence). CDR3 length: 15 residues. CDR3: CASSQYVSPYNEQYF. CDR3 DNA: TGTGCCAGCAGCCAGTATGTGAGCCCCTACAATGAGCAGTACTTC.

This clonotype was seen a few times. The chain carries TRBV29-1 and TRBJ2-5; maybe TRBD2 (6 bases). V shed 6 bases and J shed 7 bases, with 18 bases lying between them. The CDR3 length is 13 residues. From germline, CDR1 is SQVTM and CDR2 ANQGSEA. CDR3: CSVYYSGSWTQYF. CDR3 coding DNA: TGCAGCGTATACTATAGCGGTTCTTGGACCCAGTACTTC.

This chain uses TRBV20-1 with TRBJ2-1, with 11 bases aligning to TRBD1. In germline, CDR1 is DFQATT, CDR2 SNEGSKA (reference sequence). V shed 3 bases and J 3 bases; nucleotides not matched to a gene: 4. CDR3 length: 15 amino acids. The CDR3 DNA reads TGCAGTGCTAGCCTGGGACAGGGGGACTACAATGAGCAGTTCTTC. This sequence encodes CSASLGQGDYNEQFF.

The genes are TRBV6-5 and TRBJ1-1; D may be TRBD1 (6 bases). CDR1 and CDR2 (germline): MNHEY, SVGAGI. CDR3 size: 12 residues. V was cut by 7 bases and J by 7 bases, with 13 bases left in between. CDR3 region: CASTHEGGEAFF. The CDR3 coding sequence is TGTGCCAGCACCCACGAGGGGGGTGAAGCTTTCTTT.

The chain is built from TRBV21-1 and TRBJ1-2. TRBV21-1 is assigned pseudogene status. This CDR3 has 13 residues. CDR3 nucleotides: TGTGCCAGCAGCAAAGCGACAGAAGGAGGCTACACCTTC. Translated: CASSKATEGGYTF.